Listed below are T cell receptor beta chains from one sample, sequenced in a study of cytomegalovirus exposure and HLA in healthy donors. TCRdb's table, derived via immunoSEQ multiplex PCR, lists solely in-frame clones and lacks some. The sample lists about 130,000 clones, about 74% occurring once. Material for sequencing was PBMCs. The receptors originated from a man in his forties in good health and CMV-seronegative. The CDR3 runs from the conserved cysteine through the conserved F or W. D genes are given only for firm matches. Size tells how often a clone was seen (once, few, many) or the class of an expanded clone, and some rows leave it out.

CDR3 protein: CASSPSGSRTYEQYF
CDR3 DNA: TGTGCCAGCAGCCCCAGCGGGAGTAGGACCTACGAGCAGTACTTC
J gene: TRBJ2-7
CDR3 length: 15
clone size: .
D gene: TRBD2
V gene: TRBV11-2

CDR3 protein: CASSLGGDAAYEQYF
CDR3 DNA: TGTGCCAGCAGTTTAGGGGGGGATGCTGCCTACGAGCAGTACTTC
J gene: TRBJ2-7
CDR3 length: 15
clone size: .
D gene: TRBD2
V gene: TRBV28

CDR3 protein: CASGHGGAASYEQYF
CDR3 DNA: TGTGCCAGTGGTCACGGGGGGGCCGCATCCTACGAGCAGTACTTC
J gene: TRBJ2-7
CDR3 length: 15
clone size: .
D gene: TRBD2
V gene: TRBV19

CDR3 protein: CAWSVVTGYTEAFF
CDR3 DNA: TGTGCCTGGAGTGTAGTGACAGGGTATACTGAAGCTTTCTTT
J gene: TRBJ1-1
CDR3 length: 14
clone size: once
D gene: TRBD1
V gene: TRBV30

CDR3 protein: CASSLQGAAYEQYF
CDR3 DNA: TGTGCCAGCAGCTTACAGGGGGCAGCCTACGAGCAGTACTTC
J gene: TRBJ2-7
CDR3 length: 14
clone size: .
D gene: TRBD1
V gene: TRBV7-2

CDR3 protein: CASSLDLAGVNTGELFF
CDR3 DNA: TGTGCCAGCAGCTTAGACCTAGCGGGTGTGAACACCGGGGAGCTGTTTTTT
J gene: TRBJ2-2
CDR3 length: 17
clone size: .
D gene: TRBD2
V gene: TRBV11-2

CDR3 protein: CASSYSGHLMNTEAFF
CDR3 DNA: TGTGCCAGCAGTTACAGTGGACATTTGATGAACACTGAAGCTTTCTTT
J gene: TRBJ1-1
CDR3 length: 16
clone size: few
D gene: .
V gene: TRBV6-5

CDR3 protein: CASSYTPLGPYEQYF
CDR3 DNA: TGTGCCAGCAGTTACACCCCTCTGGGCCCCTACGAGCAGTACTTC
J gene: TRBJ2-7
CDR3 length: 15
clone size: .
D gene: .
V gene: TRBV6-5

CDR3 protein: CASSEVAPRGYGYTF
CDR3 DNA: TGCGCCAGCAGTGAGGTCGCCCCAAGGGGCTATGGCTACACCTTC
J gene: TRBJ1-2
CDR3 length: 15
clone size: .
D gene: .
V gene: TRBV10-1

CDR3 protein: CASSQGASGGYQETQYF
CDR3 DNA: TGTGCCAGCAGCCAAGGGGCTAGCGGGGGGTACCAAGAGACCCAGTACTTC
J gene: TRBJ2-5
CDR3 length: 17
clone size: .
D gene: TRBD2
V gene: TRBV7-9

CDR3 protein: CASSGDTSGVRELFF
CDR3 DNA: TGTGCCAGCAGCGGGGACACCAGTGGCGTCAGGGAGCTGTTTTTT
J gene: TRBJ2-2
CDR3 length: 15
clone size: .
D gene: .
V gene: TRBV5-6

CDR3 protein: CASSPDRGVVHGYTF
CDR3 DNA: TGTGCCAGCTCACCAGACAGGGGGGTAGTCCATGGCTACACCTTC
J gene: TRBJ1-2
CDR3 length: 15
clone size: .
D gene: TRBD1
V gene: TRBV18

CDR3 protein: CAWRSRLEGYTF
CDR3 DNA: TGTGCCTGGAGGAGTCGCCTTGAGGGCTACACCTTC
J gene: TRBJ1-2
CDR3 length: 12
clone size: .
D gene: .
V gene: TRBV30

CDR3 protein: CASPNARNEQFF
CDR3 DNA: TGTGCCAGCCCTAACGCGAGGAATGAGCAGTTCTTC
J gene: TRBJ2-1
CDR3 length: 12
clone size: .
D gene: .
V gene: TRBV6-5

CDR3 protein: CASTPSRELGQYF
CDR3 DNA: TGTGCCAGCACCCCGTCCCGGGAACTAGGGCAGTACTTC
J gene: TRBJ2-7
CDR3 length: 13
clone size: .
D gene: .
V gene: TRBV7-6

CDR3 protein: CASSVGHSSYNEQFF
CDR3 DNA: TGTGCCAGCAGCGTAGGGCACAGCTCCTACAATGAGCAGTTCTTC
J gene: TRBJ2-1
CDR3 length: 15
clone size: few
D gene: .
V gene: TRBV9